The T cell receptor (beta chain) under discussion was sequenced for a study of blood T cell repertoires in COVID-19. Study as a whole: Sites across the United States, Italy and Spain contributed samples from acute and convalescent COVID-19. T cells, B-cell-depleted T cells, or PBMCs supplied cDNA or gDNA.

Original handling: For nucleated cells, counts were estimated from reference gene primer amplification. Data came from immunoSEQ multiplex PCR; TCRdb stores just in-frame clones and leaves some out. V and J calls and clone size follow that table, whereas D and trimming were derived from the DNA. The profile shows 100,000 to 150,000 clones, approximately 83% of them singletons. The CDR3 has 16 residues. CDR1 and CDR2 from the germline V gene are SGHNT and YYREEE (reference sequence). The J segment lost 1 base and the V segment lost 4 bases, leaving 10 bases of the junction unmatched. The sequenced sample was peripheral blood. J is TRBJ1-1 and V is TRBV5-4; 7 nucleotides line up with TRBD1. The TCR was taken from a man in his sixties with acute or convalescent COVID-19. In DNA form, the CDR3 reads TGTGCCAGCAGCCCCCACAGGGGAGCGGCGAACACTGAAGCTTTCTTT. The encoded protein is CASSPHRGAANTEAFF.